The 9 T cell receptor beta chains presented below share a single source sample, sequenced in a study of T cell clonotyping in hematopoietic cell transplantation. Generated by immunoSEQ multiplex PCR, the TCRdb table keeps only in-frame clones and is missing some. Counted here are approximately 10,000 clones, under 55% occurring once; the ten biggest clones make up 8.5%. The sample in question was PBMCs, obtained 30 days after allogeneic stem cell transplant. The receptors derive from a male patient in his fifties who had an allogeneic stem cell transplant from an unrelated donor, so the T cells may come from the graft donor. Some clones in this sample may be carry-over from other donors' samples.

The chain recombines TRBV30 with TRBJ1-1; tentative D call: TRBD1 (6 bases). V lost 0 bases to trimming and J lost 2 bases, with 16 bases between them. The CDR3 sequence is 16 residues long. Germline CDR1 reads GTSNPN; CDR2 reads SVGIG (reference sequence). The CDR3 spells CAWSVWSSGANTEAFF. CDR3 nucleotide sequence: TGTGCCTGGAGTGTATGGTCGTCAGGGGCTAACACTGAAGCTTTCTTT. Supplemented by reference TRBV30 and TRBJ1-1, the full variable domain reads SQTIHQWPATLVQPVGSPLSLECTVEGTSNPNLYWYRQAAGRGLQLLFYSVGIGQISSEVPQNLSASRPQDRQFILSSKKLLLSDSGFYLCAWSVWSSGANTEAFFGQGTRLTVV.

This clone was seen a few times. This chain links TRBV28 with TRBJ1-2; perhaps TRBD1 as D (5 bases). Germline V lookup: CDR1 MDHEN, CDR2 SYDVKM. The CDR3 sequence is 12 residues long. V lost 4 bases and J 3 bases, leaving 6 bases between the germline ends. DNA of the CDR3: TGTGCCAGCAGTTGGGGACACTATGGCTACACCTTC. Translation gives CASSWGHYGYTF.

This clone has only a few counts. The genes are TRBV19 and TRBJ1-5; D is perhaps TRBD1 (6 bases). The V and J ends lost 3 bases and 2 bases respectively, with 17 bases between them. Germline assignment: CDR1 LNHDA and CDR2 SQIVND (reference sequence). The CDR3 extends over 17 amino acids. The CDR3 region is CASSIRRGTIGNQPQHF. CDR3 bases: TGTGCCAGTAGTATCAGGAGGGGGACTATTGGCAATCAGCCCCAGCATTTT.

In this sample, this clone turned up a few times. The chain combines TRBV4-1 with TRBJ1-5; D is possibly TRBD1 (5 bases). Germline V gene sequence: CDR1 MGHRA, CDR2 YSYEKL. This CDR3 is built from 15 residues. The V end lost 2 bases, the J end lost 0 bases, and 8 bases lay between the germline ends. In DNA form, the CDR3 reads TGCGCCAGCAGCCAAAGGGGTCATAGCAATCAGCCCCAGCATTTT. This codes for CASSQRGHSNQPQHF.

The chain links TRBV4-3 to TRBJ1-4; TRBD1 matches 7 bases. Germline V gene lookup returns CDR1 LGHNA and CDR2 YSLEER. The CDR3 is made up of 18 amino acids. V trimming: 1 base; J trimming: 0 bases; junction bases outside the gene matches: 8. CDR3 region: CASSQGHRGGATNEKLFF. CDR3 sequence (DNA): TGCGCCAGCAGCCAAGGTCACAGGGGCGGTGCAACTAATGAAAAACTGTTTTTT.

This clone appeared once. This chain links TRBV4-2 with TRBJ2-6; unclear D gene. The CDR3 loop spans 16 amino acids. Trimming shortened V by 0 bases and J by 0 bases, and 6 bases separated the two germline ends. Germline V gene sequence: CDR1 LGHNA, CDR2 YNFKEQ. The CDR3 loop is CASSQDFSSGANVLTF. CDR3 sequence (DNA): TGTGCCAGCAGCCAAGATTTCAGCTCTGGGGCCAACGTCCTGACTTTC.

The rearrangement uses TRBV4-2 and TRBJ2-3; D uncertain. This CDR3 comprises 13 residues. Trimming shortened V by 1 base and J by 3 bases, and 5 bases separated the two germline ends. CDR1 is LGHNA, CDR2 YNFKEQ, per germline. As DNA, the CDR3 is TGTGCCAGCAGCCAAGTGGGAACAGATACGCAGTATTTT. As protein: CASSQVGTDTQYF.

This clone has just one count. The CDR3 loop reads CASTGEHF. The CDR3 DNA sequence: TGTGCCAGCACGGGCGAGCATTTT. The rearrangement joins TRBV28 to TRBJ1-5; no reliable D call. Germline V gene lookup returns CDR1 MDHEN and CDR2 SYDVKM. V was clipped by 7 bases and J by 14 bases, with 6 bases between them. The CDR3 sequence is 8 residues long.

This CDR3 reads CASSLYRGGTGELFF. The DNA of the CDR3 is TGTGCCAGCAGCTTATATCGGGGGGGCACCGGGGAGCTGTTTTTT. The chain recombines TRBV7-9 with TRBJ2-2; TRBD2 matches at 8 bases. The germline V gene encodes CDR1 SEHNR and CDR2 FQNEAQ (reference sequence). Trimming took 2 bases from V and 4 from J; bases not matched to a gene: 3. There are 15 residues in the CDR3.